The 20 T cell receptor beta chains reported below all come from one sample, sequenced in a study of response to subunit inactivated influenza vaccine. From the RT-PCR reads, TCRdb called clonotypes with MiXCR, one entry per CDR3 protein. The data hold 530,000 or so distinct CDR3 sequences, with about 10% observed a single time. The sample consisted of PBMCs from blood, taken on the day of vaccination. The receptors were sampled from a man in his forties or fifties who received an inactivated influenza vaccine.

This clonotype turned up a few times. The chain has TRBV12-3 or TRBV12-4 and TRBJ2-5; D might be TRBD1 (5 bases). CDR3 length: 14 amino acids. Deletions cut 1 base from V and 5 bases from J, with 11 bases between. The CDR3 spells CASSLGTPGETQYF. In DNA, the CDR3 is TGTGCCAGCAGTTTAGGGACACCTGGGGAGACCCAGTACTTC.

The CDR3 spells CATSETGNTGELFF. Here the CDR3 DNA reads TGTGCCACCAGTGAGACGGGGAACACCGGGGAGCTGTTTTTT. The chain uses TRBV24-1 and TRBJ2-2; unclear D gene. Germline CDR1 and CDR2: KGHDR and SFDVKD. Trimming removed 4 bases from V and 1 base from J, with 6 bases in between. This CDR3 has 14 residues.

This clonotype was counted many times. This chain joins TRBV7-9 and TRBJ1-2; D remains ambiguous. V was shortened by 6 bases and J by 6 bases, with 5 bases between the two germline ends. CDR1 is SEHNR and CDR2 is FQNEAQ in the germline V gene (reference sequence). This CDR3 contains 10 residues. CDR3 DNA: TGTGCCAGCAGATCGGATGGCTACACCTTC. It is translated as CASRSDGYTF.

This chain links TRBV7-9 with TRBJ2-1; D not resolved. CDR3 length: 14 residues. Trimming cost V 0 bases and J 8 bases, with 11 bases left between them. Germline V gene lookup returns CDR1 SEHNR and CDR2 FQNEAQ (reference sequence). CDR3 in DNA: TGTGCCAGCAGCTTAGCGGCACGGGCGGATGAGCAGTTCTTC. It yields the protein CASSLAARADEQFF.

This chain joins TRBV5-1 and TRBJ2-2, with TRBD1 matching 9 bases. This CDR3 has 15 residues. The V and J ends lost 4 bases and 6 bases, in that order; junction bases with no gene match: 7. Germline values: CDR1 SGHRS, CDR2 YFSETQ. The CDR3 region is CASSLGTGIAGELFF. For the CDR3, the DNA is TGCGCCAGCAGCCTTGGGACAGGGATCGCCGGGGAGCTGTTTTTT.

V is TRBV7-3 and J is TRBJ1-6, with D possibly being TRBD1 (5 bases). The CDR3 consists of 15 residues. Trimming took off 5 bases at V and 0 bases at J, with 8 bases between the two ends. Germline CDR1 reads SGHTA; CDR2 reads FQGTGA. The CDR3 DNA is TGTGCCAGCAGCGCCGACAGCTCCTATAATTCACCCCTCCACTTT. This sequence encodes CASSADSSYNSPLHF.

The rearrangement uses TRBV27 and TRBJ2-1; TRBD2 matches 13 bases. Germline-derived CDR1 and CDR2 are MNHEY and SMNVEV (reference sequence). V lost 5 bases, J lost 5 bases, and 3 bases stayed unmatched. CDR3 size: 15 residues. The CDR3 DNA follows: TGTGCCAGCAGTCCGGGGACTAGCGGGGACAATGAGCAGTTCTTC. This sequence encodes CASSPGTSGDNEQFF.

This clonotype was seen a handful of times. This chain links TRBV4-2 with TRBJ2-1, with 8 bases fitting TRBD2. Germline values: CDR1 LGHNA, CDR2 YNFKEQ. J lost 6 bases, V lost 1 base, and 2 bases had no gene match. The CDR3 runs to 14 residues. The CDR3 region is CASSQAREGNEQFF. Here the CDR3 DNA reads TGTGCCAGCAGCCAAGCCCGGGAGGGCAATGAGCAGTTCTTC.

Many counts were recorded for this clonotype. The V call is TRBV12-3 or TRBV12-4, the J call TRBJ2-2; the D is unclear. The CDR3 is made up of 12 amino acids. Trimming removed 3 bases at V and 4 bases at J, with 3 bases between. The CDR3 protein is CASSLFTGELFF. The DNA for the CDR3 is TGTGCCAGCAGTTTGTTCACCGGGGAGCTGTTTTTT.

This clonotype appeared a few times. CDR3 protein: CSANIGTGANSPLHF. CDR3 sequence (DNA): TGCAGTGCAAACATAGGGACAGGCGCTAATTCACCCCTCCACTTT. The chain joins TRBV20-1 to TRBJ1-6, with 8 bases aligning to TRBD1. V lost 6 bases to trimming and J lost 6 bases; unmatched junction nucleotides: 10. Germline loops: CDR1 DFQATT, CDR2 SNEGSKA (reference sequence). The CDR3 is 15 amino acids.

This clonotype was counted a few times. The CDR3 reads CASRYDGATNEKLFF. CDR3 bases: TGTGCCAGCAGATACGACGGAGCAACTAATGAAAAACTGTTTTTT. The chain employs TRBV7-9 and TRBJ1-4; D gene uncertain. The germline V gene has CDR1 SEHNR and CDR2 FQNEAQ (reference sequence). The V gene lost 6 bases and the J gene lost 0 bases, with 11 bases spanning the gap. The CDR3 has 15 residues.

The sample holds a few counts of this clonotype. V and J are TRBV20-1 and TRBJ2-1; TRBD2 aligns across 10 bases. The V and J ends lost 5 bases and 7 bases, in that order; junction bases with no gene match: 8. Germline CDR1 DFQATT, CDR2 SNEGSKA (reference sequence). This CDR3 comprises 14 residues. The CDR3 DNA sequence: TGCAGTGCTGTACTAGCGGGGCTGTATAATGAGCAGTTCTTC. Encoded protein: CSAVLAGLYNEQFF.

This clonotype appeared a few times. The chain links TRBV30 to TRBJ1-6; D is uncertain. The CDR3 sequence is 11 residues long. CDR1 is GTSNPN and CDR2 is SVGIG in the germline V gene (reference sequence). Trimming pared 3 bases from V and 6 bases from J, leaving 3 bases between. Here the CDR3 reads CAWSSNSPLHF. The CDR3 nucleotides are TGTGCCTGGAGCTCTAATTCACCCCTCCACTTT.

This clonotype was detected a few times. V usage is TRBV19 and J usage is TRBJ1-2; D is unclear. Looked up from germline, CDR1 is LNHDA and CDR2 is SQIVND (reference sequence). V lost 1 base to trimming and J lost 7 bases, with 10 bases between them. This CDR3 has 13 amino acids. This CDR3 reads CASSIAIDLGYTF. CDR3 coding DNA: TGTGCCAGTAGTATAGCAATAGATCTTGGCTACACCTTC.

This clonotype showed up just a few times. The chain's CDR3 is CASSLTGYSNSPLHF. The CDR3 DNA is TGTGCCAGCAGCTTGACGGGGTATAGTAATTCACCCCTCCACTTT. This chain links TRBV5-5 with TRBJ1-6; D is uncertain. The CDR3 runs to 15 residues. The germline CDR1 and CDR2 sequences are SGHKS and YYEKEE (reference sequence). The V and J ends lost 1 base and 6 bases respectively, with 11 bases between them.

The chain joins TRBV29-1 to TRBJ2-3; D may match TRBD1 or TRBD2 (5 bases each). The CDR3 extends over 13 amino acids. Germline-derived CDR1 and CDR2 are SQVTM and ANQGSEA. The V and J ends lost 6 bases and 4 bases respectively, with 14 bases between them. CDR3 sequence reads: CSVGDGVADTQYF. CDR3 DNA sequence: TGCAGCGTGGGGGACGGGGTGGCAGATACGCAGTATTTT.

In its sample, this clonotype was seen a few times. The chain uses TRBV6-2 or TRBV6-3 and TRBJ1-1; maybe TRBD1 (5 bases). V lost 6 bases and J 5 bases, leaving 13 bases between the germline ends. In germline, CDR1 is MNHEY, CDR2 SVGEGT. The CDR3 is 13 amino acids. The CDR3 region is CASSQGTWTEAFF. As DNA, the CDR3 is TGTGCCAGCAGCCAGGGCACGTGGACTGAAGCTTTCTTT.

This clonotype was seen more than once but under ten times. The rearrangement joins TRBV10-3 to TRBJ2-1; perhaps TRBD1 as D (6 bases). Germline V gives CDR1 ENHRY, CDR2 SYGVKD. The germline V and J ends were trimmed by 6 bases and 9 bases, with 21 bases remaining between them. The length of the CDR3 is 15 residues. The CDR3 DNA reads as TGTGCCATCAGCATCCGGGACAACATTGAGGGTGAGCAGTTCTTC. Translation: CAISIRDNIEGEQFF.

This sequence joins TRBV12-3 or TRBV12-4 and TRBJ2-3; weak D call: TRBD2 (5 bases). The V and J ends lost 1 base and 6 bases respectively, with 17 bases between them. The CDR3 has 16 residues. In DNA, the CDR3 is TGTGCCAGCAGTTTAGATCGGACTCGAAGGGTTGATACGCAGTATTTT. This translates into CASSLDRTRRVDTQYF.

This clonotype was recorded many times. The chain is built from TRBV2 and TRBJ1-4, with D perhaps matching TRBD1 (6 bases). Trimming pared 8 bases from V and 2 bases from J, leaving 15 bases between. Germline V gene data show CDR1 as SNHLY and CDR2 as FYNNEI. This CDR3 comprises 15 residues. CDR3 nucleotide sequence: TGTGCCAGCTCACCGCAGGGGAGCACTAATGAAAAACTGTTTTTT. Its protein is CASSPQGSTNEKLFF.